This T cell receptor beta chain comes out of a study of blood T cell repertoires in COVID-19. Study-level background: Some COVID-19 samples were acute and others convalescent; all came from the United States, Italy and Spain. T cells, B-cell-depleted T cells, or PBMCs provided the cDNA or gDNA that served as material.

The authors' processing: Nucleated cell counts were estimated from reference gene primer amplification. Assay used: immunoSEQ multiplex PCR; TCRdb lists only in-frame clones, some missing. The V and J calls and the clone size are those of that table, but D and trimming were determined from the DNA. Of over 85,000 clones listed, about 85% are singletons. Sequencing was carried out using peripheral blood. This receptor was obtained from a human donor in a cohort sampled during active COVID-19.

CDR3 bases: TGTGCCAGCAGTGATACCGGGACTAGCGCTTACAATGAGCAGTTCTTC. This gives the protein CASSDTGTSAYNEQFF. The chain is built from TRBV6-1 and TRBJ2-1; 10 nucleotides agree with TRBD2. The germline V gene has CDR1 MNHNS and CDR2 SASEGT. V dropped 3 bases and J dropped 4; count of bases not matched to a gene: 6. CDR3 length: 16 amino acids.